The T cell receptor (beta chain) described here comes from a study of T cell responses to AZD1222 COVID-19 vaccine. Study findings and constraints: Baseline antibody screening turned up just a handful of seropositive AZD1222 recipients. No day 14 peak samples; only post-peak repertoires were characterized.

This CDR3 contains 14 residues. V lost 0 bases to trimming and J lost 8 bases, with 11 bases between them. Germline V gives CDR1 SGHRS, CDR2 YFSETQ. About this clone: Its antigen is unknown.

The assay was immunoSEQ multiplex PCR, and TCRdb's table has in-frame clones only and misses some. The repertoire holds 95,000 to 110,000 clones, with around 92% as singletons. This specimen was peripheral blood, taken 28 days after the second AZD1222 dose. The gene calls are TRBV5-1 and TRBJ1-4; TRBD1 might be the D (6 bases). The TCR originated in an adult who received the AZD1222 COVID-19 vaccine. CDR3: CASSLDRAQEKLFF. The CDR3 bases are TGCGCCAGCAGCTTGGACAGGGCTCAAGAAAAACTGTTTTTT.